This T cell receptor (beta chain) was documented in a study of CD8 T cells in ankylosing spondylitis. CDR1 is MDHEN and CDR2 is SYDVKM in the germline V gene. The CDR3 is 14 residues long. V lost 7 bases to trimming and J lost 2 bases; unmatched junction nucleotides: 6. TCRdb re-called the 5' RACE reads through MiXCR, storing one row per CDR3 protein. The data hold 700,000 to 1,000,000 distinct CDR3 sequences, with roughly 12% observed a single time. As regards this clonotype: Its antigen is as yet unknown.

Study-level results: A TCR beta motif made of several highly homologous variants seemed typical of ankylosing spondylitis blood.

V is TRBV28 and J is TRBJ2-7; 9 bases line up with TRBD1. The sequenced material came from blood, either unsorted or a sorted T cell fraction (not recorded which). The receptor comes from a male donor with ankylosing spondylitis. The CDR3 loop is CASTPGQGTYEQYF. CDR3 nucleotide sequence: TGTGCCAGCACCCCGGGACAGGGTACCTACGAGCAGTACTTC.